This T cell receptor (beta chain) was identified in a study of blood T cell repertoires in COVID-19. Trimming removed 2 bases from V and 3 bases from J, with 10 bases in between. Germline V gene data show CDR1 as SGHRS and CDR2 as YFSETQ. This CDR3 is 14 amino acids long. Assay: immunoSEQ multiplex PCR; the TCRdb copy retains only in-frame clones and omits some. The repertoire holds 240,000 or so clones, 86% seen once, with approximately 2.1% in the top ten. Recruitment covered roughly 22 US areas and drew participants whose ages spanned about 18 to 95 years. Assignment of participants to cohorts was predicated upon participant-reported clinical history. Cohort 3 recovery required two negative PCRs, clearance, or symptom resolution.

The chain employs TRBV5-1 and TRBJ2-3; D gene uncertain. The origin of this receptor is a woman aged 45-60 years who had recovered from COVID-19. Sequencing was carried out using PBMCs or T cells enriched from blood (not recorded which). CDR3 region: CASSFRSDTDTQYF. The DNA for the CDR3 is TGCGCCAGCAGCTTCCGCAGTGATACAGATACGCAGTATTTT.